This T cell receptor beta chain emerged from a study of long-term antiretroviral therapy in people with HIV. At the level of the study: The oldest samples precede the 2015 immediate-ART recommendation by about a decade. Study-wide results and limits: Repertoires in HIV (unlike those of controls) had narrower CDR3 length ranges. Relative to transplant donor controls, diversity remained lower despite increasing after ART. Every time point showed a repertoire led by clones expanded before ART.

Comments on this clone: Antigen specificity is unknown.

The authors ran the immunoSEQ assay, v3.0, at survey level. Measured with immunoSEQ multiplex PCR; TCRdb has only the in-frame clones, and not every one. Of about 33,000 clones in the sample, approximately 96% were seen once. Between the trimmed V and J ends, which lost 0 bases and 5 bases, there was a span of 8 bases. The germline gives CDR1 SGDLS, CDR2 YYNGEE. The CDR3 length is 13 residues. This TCR was sampled from a man aged 30 to 45 with HIV. The V call is TRBV9, the J call TRBJ2-5; D call uncertain. The sample consisted of unsorted PBMCs, taken 6.6 years after starting antiretroviral therapy. Here the CDR3 reads CASSVDLAETQYF. DNA of the CDR3: TGTGCCAGCAGCGTAGACCTCGCGGAGACCCAGTACTTC. Combining the CDR3 with reference TRBV9 and TRBJ2-5 gives the whole variable domain DSGVTQTPKHLITATGQRVTLRCSPRSGDLSVYWYQQSLDQGLQFLIQYYNGEERAKGNILERFSAQQFPDLHSELNLSSLELGDSALYFCASSVDLAETQYFGPGTRLLVL.